This T cell receptor beta chain was sequenced for a study of blood T cell repertoires in COVID-19. Study at large: T cells, B-cell-depleted T cells, or PBMCs provided the cDNA or gDNA that served as material.

Data came from immunoSEQ multiplex PCR; TCRdb stores just in-frame clones and leaves some out. The sample records just under 150,000 clones, roughly nine tenths being singletons. This clone has only one observation. This CDR3 region has 13 residues. Trimming shortened V by 5 bases and J by 9 bases, and 14 bases separated the two germline ends. Looked up from germline, CDR1 is SGHTA and CDR2 is FQGNSA. The sample consisted of peripheral blood. The clonotype comes from a human donor in a cohort sampled during active COVID-19. The chain links TRBV7-2 to TRBJ2-4; D may be TRBD1 (5 bases). CDR3 nucleotide sequence: TGTGCCAGCAGCCGAGACGTAGGGGCCATTCAGTACTTC. It translates to CASSRDVGAIQYF.